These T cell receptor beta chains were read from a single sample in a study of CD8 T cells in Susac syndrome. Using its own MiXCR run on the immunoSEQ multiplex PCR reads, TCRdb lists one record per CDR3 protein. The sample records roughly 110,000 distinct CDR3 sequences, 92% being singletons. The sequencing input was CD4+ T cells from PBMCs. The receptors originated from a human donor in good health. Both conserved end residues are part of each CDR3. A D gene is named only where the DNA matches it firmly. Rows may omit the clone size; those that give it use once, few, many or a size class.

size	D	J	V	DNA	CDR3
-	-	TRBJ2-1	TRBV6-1	TGTGCCAGCAAATCCGACGAGACGCAGTTCTTC	CASKSDETQFF
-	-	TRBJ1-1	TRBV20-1	TGCAGTGCAACCCGGGGCGGGCTAGAAGCTTTCTTT	CSATRGGLEAFF
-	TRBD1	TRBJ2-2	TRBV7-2	TGTGCCAGCAGCTATCCGGGACAGGGAGGTCCCGGGGAGCTGTTTTTT	CASSYPGQGGPGELFF
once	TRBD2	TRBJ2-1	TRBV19	TGTGCCAGCCTGCAGCGGGGGCCCGACAATGAGCAGTTCTTC	CASLQRGPDNEQFF
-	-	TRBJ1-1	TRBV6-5	TGTGCCAGCAGACCCGATGAGGGGATGAACACTGAAGCTTTCTTT	CASRPDEGMNTEAFF
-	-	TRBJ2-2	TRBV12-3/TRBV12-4	TGTGCCAGCAACCGGCCCCCGGGATCATTAACCGGGGAGCTGTTTTTT	CASNRPPGSLTGELFF
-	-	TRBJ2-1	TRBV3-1	TGTGCCAGCAGCCAAGCCGAGCTTCAGTGGGACAATGAGCAGTTCTTC	CASSQAELQWDNEQFF
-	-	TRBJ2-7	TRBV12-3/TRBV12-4	TGTGCCAGCAGCCCCGCCGGGACGCCGTCCTACGAGCAGTACTTC	CASSPAGTPSYEQYF
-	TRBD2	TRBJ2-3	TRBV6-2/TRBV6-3	TGTGCCAGCAGTTCTAGCGGGGGAAGGACAGATACGCAGTATTTT	CASSSSGGRTDTQYF
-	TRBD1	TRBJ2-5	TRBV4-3	TGCGCCAGCAGCCAAGACCAAAAAGGACAGGAAACACAAGAGACCCAGTACTTC	CASSQDQKGQETQETQYF
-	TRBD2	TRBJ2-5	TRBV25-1	TGTGCCAGCAGTGAATTGACTAGCGGGGTGGGGGAGACCCAGTACTTC	CASSELTSGVGETQYF
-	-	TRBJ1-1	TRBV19	TGTGCCAGTAGTCTACGGACAGTCGCGGTGGACACTGAAGCTTTCTTT	CASSLRTVAVDTEAFF
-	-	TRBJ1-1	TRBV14	TGTGCCAGCAGCCAAGGGCGGTCCATGGGAAGGAGGAACACTGAAGCTTTCTTT	CASSQGRSMGRRNTEAFF
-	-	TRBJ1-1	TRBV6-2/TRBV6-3	TGTGCCAGCAGTTTTAGCGGGGGCACTGAAGCTTTCTTT	CASSFSGGTEAFF
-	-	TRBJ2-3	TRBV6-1	TGTGCCAGCAGCGAAAGTCCGCAGTCCACAGATACGCAGTATTTT	CASSESPQSTDTQYF
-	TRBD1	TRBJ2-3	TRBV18	TGTGCCAGCTCACCACCGACAGGGGGAGATACGCAGTATTTT	CASSPPTGGDTQYF
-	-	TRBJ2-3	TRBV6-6	TGTGCCAGCACCTCGTCCGGGGCCTGGGATACGCAGTATTTT	CASTSSGAWDTQYF
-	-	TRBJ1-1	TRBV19	TGTGCCAGTAGCGTGGACCTCGGGACTGAAGCTTTCTTT	CASSVDLGTEAFF
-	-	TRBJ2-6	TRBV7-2	TGTGCCAGCAGCTCCAGGGCTTCCGGGGCCAACGTCCTGACTTTC	CASSSRASGANVLTF
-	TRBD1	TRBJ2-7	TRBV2	TGTGTCAGCAGTTTAACAGGGGGCAGCTACGAGCAGTACTTC	CVSSLTGGSYEQYF
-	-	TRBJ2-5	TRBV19	TGTGCCCGGAGCCGGGGTCCCCATCCTGGCGGGGGCTGGAGAGAGACCCAGTACTTC	CARSRGPHPGGGWRETQYF
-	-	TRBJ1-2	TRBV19	TGTGCCAGTAGTAGCTCGCCCGGGACACTGACCTATGGCTACACCTTC	CASSSSPGTLTYGYTF
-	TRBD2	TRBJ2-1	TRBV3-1	TGTGCCAGCAGCCACCATTGGGGCCTCAGCGGGAGCTTAGACAATGAGCAGTTCTTC	CASSHHWGLSGSLDNEQFF
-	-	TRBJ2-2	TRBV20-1	TGCAGTGCTAGGAAAAGCGGGGAGCTGTTTTTT	CSARKSGELFF
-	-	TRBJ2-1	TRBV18	TGTGCCAGCTCACCCCGGGCAGGGGACATGGATGAGCAGTTCTTC	CASSPRAGDMDEQFF
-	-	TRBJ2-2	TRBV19	TGTGCCAGTGCGGGCCCAGTCACCGGGGAGCTGTTTTTT	CASAGPVTGELFF
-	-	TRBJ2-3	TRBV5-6	TGTGCCAGCAGCTTAATTCGAAGCACAGATACGCAGTATTTT	CASSLIRSTDTQYF
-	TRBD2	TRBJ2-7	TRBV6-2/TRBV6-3	TGTGCCAGCAGGACTAGCGGCTCCTACGAGCAGTACTTC	CASRTSGSYEQYF
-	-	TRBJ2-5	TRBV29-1	TGCAGCGTTGTCGGACTTGGGGAGACCCAGTACTTC	CSVVGLGETQYF
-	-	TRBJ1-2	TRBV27	TGTGCCGTCAGGGATGGCGAGGGCTACACCTTC	CAVRDGEGYTF
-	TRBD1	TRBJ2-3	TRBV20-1	TGCAGTGCTACAGCAACCGGGACAGGGCGGGATACGCAGTATTTT	CSATATGTGRDTQYF
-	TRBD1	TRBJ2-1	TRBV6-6	TGTGCCAGCAGCGACAGGGTCAATGAGCAGTTCTTC	CASSDRVNEQFF
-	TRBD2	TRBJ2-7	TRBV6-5	TGTGCCAGCAGGTTTTCTAGCGGAGTATACGAGCAGTACTTC	CASRFSSGVYEQYF
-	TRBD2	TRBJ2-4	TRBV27	TGTGCCAGCAGTTTAATTAGCGGGAGTCACGTCGGCATTCAGTACTTC	CASSLISGSHVGIQYF
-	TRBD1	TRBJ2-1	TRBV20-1	TGCAGTCCATTGGACAGGGGGCAATACAATGAGCAGTTCTTC	CSPLDRGQYNEQFF
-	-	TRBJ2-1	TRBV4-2	TGTGCCAGCAGCCAAGAAACGGGAAATGAGCAGTTCTTC	CASSQETGNEQFF
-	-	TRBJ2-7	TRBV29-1	TGCAGCGTTGAAGGAGACGGGTCCTCCTACGAGCAGTACTTC	CSVEGDGSSYEQYF
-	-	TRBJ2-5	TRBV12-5	TGTGCTAGTGGTTTAGACCAAGAGACCCAGTACTTC	CASGLDQETQYF